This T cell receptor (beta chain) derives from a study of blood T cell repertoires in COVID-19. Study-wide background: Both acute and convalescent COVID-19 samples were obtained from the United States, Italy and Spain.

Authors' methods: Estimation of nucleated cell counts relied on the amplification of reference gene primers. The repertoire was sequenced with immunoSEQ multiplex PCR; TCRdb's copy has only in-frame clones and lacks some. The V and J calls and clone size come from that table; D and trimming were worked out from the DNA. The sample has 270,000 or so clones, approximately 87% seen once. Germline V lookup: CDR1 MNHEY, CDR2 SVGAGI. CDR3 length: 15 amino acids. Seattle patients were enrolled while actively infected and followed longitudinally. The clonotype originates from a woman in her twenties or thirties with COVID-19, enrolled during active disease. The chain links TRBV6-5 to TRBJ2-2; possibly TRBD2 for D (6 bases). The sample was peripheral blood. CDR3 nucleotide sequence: TGTGCTGGAAGGAGGGTGGGGTTGAACACCGGGGAGCTGTTTTTT. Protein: CAGRRVGLNTGELFF.